What follows are 26 T cell receptor beta chains derived from one specimen sequenced in a study of graft-versus-host responses after intestinal transplantation. Assay: immunoSEQ multiplex PCR; the TCRdb copy retains only in-frame clones and omits some. The table has some 25,000 clones, more than 85% seen once. The sequencing used PBMCs, collected 18 days after transplant. These receptors came from a human patient who received an intestinal transplant, so some T cells may come from the graft donor.

V and J are TRBV5-1 and TRBJ2-5, with D tentatively TRBD2 (5 bases). Between the trimmed V and J ends, which lost 0 bases and 5 bases, there was a span of 11 bases. The CDR3 is 14 amino acids. In germline, CDR1 is SGHRS, CDR2 YFSETQ. As DNA, the CDR3 is TGCGCCAGCAGCTTGGCCGAGGGCCGGGAGACCCAGTACTTC. Translation: CASSLAEGRETQYF.

The chain is built from TRBV4-1 and TRBJ2-7; either TRBD1 or TRBD2 may fit D (5 bases each). The germline V and J ends were trimmed by 1 base and 3 bases, with 16 bases remaining between them. CDR3 length equals 16 residues. Germline loops: CDR1 MGHRA, CDR2 YSYEKL. The CDR3 nucleotides are TGCGCCAGCAGCCAAGCCGGGACCGCAAGTCTCTACGAGCAGTACTTC. It translates to CASSQAGTASLYEQYF.

The J gene is TRBJ1-2, the V gene TRBV6-1; D not certain. With 1 base removed from V and 7 bases from J, the gap between germline ends came to 7 bases. Germline V lookup: CDR1 MNHNS, CDR2 SASEGT. The CDR3 is 12 amino acids. The CDR3 loop is CASSEVATGYTF. The CDR3 DNA follows: TGTGCCAGCAGTGAAGTTGCGACTGGCTACACCTTC.

The J gene is TRBJ2-1, the V gene TRBV10-3; no reliable D call. Trimming shortened V by 0 bases and J by 10 bases, and 25 bases separated the two germline ends. CDR3 size: 18 residues. CDR1 and CDR2 from the germline V gene are ENHRY and SYGVKD. DNA for the CDR3: TGTGCCATCAGTGAGTCGATGCTGGGTCAGATACCCTTTGGCGAGCAGTTCTTC. It encodes CAISESMLGQIPFGEQFF.

The chain combines TRBV29-1 with TRBJ1-1; 8 bases line up with TRBD1. The CDR3 is 13 amino acids. Germline-derived CDR1 and CDR2 are SQVTM and ANQGSEA. Losses at the gene ends were 7 bases for V and 5 bases for J; bases not matched to a gene: 9. CDR3 DNA sequence: TGCAGCGCGAGGACAGGGAGAGGAACTGAAGCTTTCTTT. This encodes CSARTGRGTEAFF.

This chain connects TRBV5-4 to TRBJ2-1, with D unclear. Deletions cut 3 bases from V and 5 bases from J, with 3 bases between. The germline gives CDR1 SGHNT, CDR2 YYREEE (reference sequence). CDR3 size: 11 residues. This CDR3 reads CASSYNNEQFF. CDR3 coding DNA: TGTGCCAGCAGCTACAACAATGAGCAGTTCTTC.

The J gene is TRBJ2-7, the V gene TRBV11-1, with 7 bases matching TRBD1. Unmatched junction bases numbered 9, after V lost 9 bases and J lost 1 base. Germline lookup yields CDR1 SGHAT and CDR2 FQDESV (reference sequence). CDR3 length: 14 amino acids. CDR3 in amino acids: CASTPRDRSYEQYF. CDR3 DNA: TGTGCCAGTACGCCCCGGGACAGATCCTACGAGCAGTACTTC.

The count of this clone is one. The chain recombines TRBV5-5 with TRBJ1-3; perhaps TRBD1 as D (5 bases). Looked up from germline, CDR1 is SGHKS and CDR2 is YYEKEE (reference sequence). The CDR3 runs to 17 residues. V was trimmed by 0 bases and J by 0 bases, leaving 13 bases between them. The CDR3 bases are TGTGCCAGCAGCTTGGTTGCACAGGCAAACTCTGGAAACACCATATATTTT. It translates to CASSLVAQANSGNTIYF.

This chain connects TRBV9 to TRBJ1-4; 10 nucleotides agree with TRBD1. The CDR3 is made up of 14 amino acids. CDR1 and CDR2 (germline): SGDLS, YYNGEE. The J segment lost 10 bases and the V segment lost 7 bases, leaving 10 bases of the junction unmatched. This CDR3 is CASGPDRGRGKLFF. Written as DNA, the CDR3 is TGTGCCAGCGGCCCCGACAGGGGGCGAGGAAAACTGTTTTTT.

This clone was seen once. The rearrangement uses TRBV11-2 and TRBJ1-1; 7 nucleotides match TRBD1. The CDR3 runs to 14 residues. The V gene end was trimmed by 5 bases and the J gene end by 2 bases; junction bases not matched to a gene: 5. The V gene's germline CDR1 is SGHAT and CDR2 FQNNGV. The CDR3 loop is CASSPRQGNTEAFF. CDR3 sequence (DNA): TGTGCCAGCAGCCCAAGACAGGGAAACACTGAAGCTTTCTTT.

This rearrangement joins TRBV4-1 to TRBJ2-3; the D is unclear. Germline CDR1 reads MGHRA; CDR2 reads YSYEKL. This CDR3 is built from 16 residues. Between the trimmed V and J ends, which lost 0 bases and 4 bases, there was a span of 14 bases. CDR3 sequence reads: CASSQEASLPPDTQYF. CDR3 sequence (DNA): TGCGCCAGCAGCCAAGAAGCCAGTCTTCCCCCAGATACGCAGTATTTT.

Here the CDR3 DNA reads TGTGCCAGCAGTCCTGCGGGGGCAACTAATGAAAAACTGTTTTTT. Its translation is CASSPAGATNEKLFF. V is TRBV7-9 and J is TRBJ1-4, with D maybe TRBD1 (5 bases). Trimming shortened V by 6 bases and J by 0 bases, and 11 bases separated the two germline ends. This CDR3 is 15 amino acids long. The germline gives CDR1 SEHNR, CDR2 FQNEAQ (reference sequence).

This clone was counted a single time. The chain combines TRBV27 with TRBJ2-2; TRBD1 matches 8 bases. Germline V CDR1 and CDR2: MNHEY, SMNVEV (reference sequence). This CDR3 contains 17 residues. V was pared by 3 bases and J by 2 bases, with 8 bases of the junction left unmatched. The CDR3 DNA follows: TGTGCCAGCAGTTTTGTGTTCGGACAGGGAAACACCGGGGAGCTGTTTTTT. It yields the protein CASSFVFGQGNTGELFF.

The chain combines TRBV6-1 with TRBJ2-1, with 13 nucleotides matching TRBD2. The CDR3 length is 15 residues. The V and J ends lost 6 bases and 5 bases, in that order; junction bases with no gene match: 4. The V gene's germline CDR1 is MNHNS and CDR2 SASEGT. The CDR3, as DNA: TGTGCCAGCAGCGCGGGACTAGCGGGGAACAATGAGCAGTTCTTC. Protein product: CASSAGLAGNNEQFF.

The chain employs TRBV10-3 and TRBJ1-2, with 11 bases lining up with TRBD1. The junction had 2 bases not matched to a gene; V was cut back by 0 bases and J by 8 bases. CDR3 length equals 14 residues. Germline V gene sequence: CDR1 ENHRY, CDR2 SYGVKD. The CDR3 sequence: CAISESGQGAGYTF. The CDR3 nucleotides read TGTGCCATCAGTGAGTCCGGACAGGGGGCGGGCTACACCTTC.

This clone was observed a single time. The genes are TRBV11-2 and TRBJ1-2; D unclear. Germline V CDR1 and CDR2: SGHAT, FQNNGV. This CDR3 comprises 17 residues. Trimming took 4 bases from V and 0 from J, leaving 18 bases between them. CDR3 coding DNA: TGTGCCAGCAGCTACGCCGGGCCCCTAGGAGCTAACTATGGCTACACCTTC. This codes for CASSYAGPLGANYGYTF.

On this clone itself: Compared with germline, one end of the junction differs, possibly owing to a read error. V gene TRBV7-3 combines with J gene TRBJ2-7; weak D call: TRBD2 (6 bases). Germline CDR1 SGHTA, CDR2 FQGTGA. CDR3 length equals 14 residues. This CDR3 is CASSLTRQWEVPRF. The CDR3 bases are TGTGCCAGCAGCTTAACGAGGCAATGGGAGGTCCCCCGCTTC.

The genes are TRBV10-2 and TRBJ2-5; maybe TRBD2 (6 bases). The CDR3 loop spans 14 amino acids. Trimming shortened V by 7 bases and J by 1 base, and 13 bases separated the two germline ends. The germline gives CDR1 WSHSY, CDR2 SAAADI. CDR3 region: CASKGGGAQETQYF. CDR3 DNA sequence: TGCGCCAGCAAGGGAGGCGGGGCCCAAGAGACCCAGTACTTC.

V usage is TRBV7-9 and J usage is TRBJ1-1, with a tentative D call TRBD1 (5 bases). The CDR3 runs to 14 residues. Trimming left V 1 base short and J 6 bases short, with 12 bases between. Per the germline V gene, CDR1 is SEHNR and CDR2 is FQNEAQ (reference sequence). The CDR3 DNA reads as TGTGCCAGCAGCTTAGGGGAGCGGGACCCTGAAGCTTTCTTT. This codes for CASSLGERDPEAFF. The variable domain in full, completed from reference TRBV7-9 and TRBJ1-1, reads DTGVSQNPRHKITKRGQNVTFRCDPISEHNRLYWYRQTLGQGPEFLTYFQNEAQLEKSRLLSDRFSAERPKGSFSTLEIQRTEQGDSAMYLCASSLGERDPEAFFGQGTRLTVV.

The chain employs TRBV6-1 and TRBJ2-1; TRBD2 might be the D (6 bases). Between the trimmed V and J ends, which lost 1 base and 1 base, there was a span of 11 bases. The CDR3 consists of 16 residues. CDR1 is MNHNS, CDR2 SASEGT, per germline. The CDR3, as DNA: TGTGCCAGCAGTGAAGAGGCGGGGTATTCCTACAATGAGCAGTTCTTC. This sequence encodes CASSEEAGYSYNEQFF.

As for this clone: The CDR3 carries no conserved terminal phenylalanine or tryptophan, so it likely arises from a read error. It is unclear where the CDR3 begins or ends on the DNA, so no DNA is shown, and the CDR3 is as TCRdb lists it. The chain has TRBV19 and TRBJ2-6. Per germline, CDR1 LNHDA and CDR2 SQIVND (reference sequence). The CDR3 totals 15 residues, both ends included. The CDR3 sequence is CASSDPKTNHKVGPT.

The genes are TRBV5-8 and TRBJ2-1; 7 positions agree with TRBD1. CDR1 and CDR2 (germline): SGHTS, YDEGEE. The CDR3 loop spans 14 amino acids. The V and J ends lost 4 bases and 3 bases, in that order; junction bases with no gene match: 4. The chain's CDR3 is CASSPTGDYNEQFF. In nucleotides, the CDR3 is TGTGCCAGCAGCCCCACAGGGGACTACAATGAGCAGTTCTTC.

The rearrangement joins TRBV5-1 to TRBJ2-3, with 11 bases identical to TRBD2. Per the germline V gene, CDR1 is SGHRS and CDR2 is YFSETQ. Losses at the gene ends were 0 bases for V and 6 bases for J; bases not matched to a gene: 6. This CDR3 comprises 16 residues. The CDR3 nucleotides are TGCGCCAGCAGCTTGGAAGGTAGCGGGGGGGATGATACGCAGTATTTT. Protein sequence: CASSLEGSGGDDTQYF. The complete variable domain, with remaining parts taken from reference TRBV5-1 and TRBJ2-3, reads KAGVTQTPRYLIKTRGQQVTLSCSPISGHRSVSWYQQTPGQGLQFLFEYFSETQRNKGNFPGRFSGRQFSNSRSEMNVSTLELGDSALYLCASSLEGSGGDDTQYFGPGTRLTVL.

The chain recombines TRBV27 with TRBJ1-5, with D perhaps TRBD1 (6 bases). CDR1 is MNHEY, CDR2 SMNVEV, per germline (reference sequence). The CDR3 runs to 16 residues. V gave up 5 bases and J gave up 3 bases, with 17 bases separating them. DNA of the CDR3: TGTGCCAGCAGTAATTATTTACAGGGCATCAATCAGCCCCAGCATTTT. Translating gives CASSNYLQGINQPQHF.

This chain uses TRBV27 with TRBJ2-7; tentative D call: TRBD2 (5 bases). The CDR3 spans 14 residues. Germline V gives CDR1 MNHEY, CDR2 SMNVEV (reference sequence). Trimming took 2 bases from V and 2 from J, leaving 10 bases between them. This CDR3 is CASSLGGQAYEQYF. DNA for the CDR3: TGTGCCAGCAGTTTAGGCGGGCAGGCCTACGAGCAGTACTTC.

The chain uses TRBV18 and TRBJ2-1, with 11 bases identical to TRBD2. Germline CDR1 and CDR2: KGHSH and LQKENI. The junction had 6 bases not matched to a gene; V was cut back by 5 bases and J by 0 bases. The CDR3 contains 17 residues. For the CDR3, the DNA is TGTGCCAGCTCAAACCCTAGCGGGGGGAGCTCCTACAATGAGCAGTTCTTC. Protein sequence: CASSNPSGGSSYNEQFF.